What follows are 7 T cell receptor beta chains derived from one specimen sequenced in a study of cytomegalovirus exposure and HLA in healthy donors. The repertoire was sequenced with immunoSEQ multiplex PCR; TCRdb's copy has only in-frame clones and lacks some. The data show around 94,000 clones, roughly 94% seen once. The material sequenced was PBMCs. Receptors originate from a woman aged 18-30 years in good health and CMV-seronegative.

V is TRBV4-2 and J is TRBJ2-7; D may be TRBD2 (6 bases). V lost 1 base, J lost 3 bases, and 16 bases lay in between. Germline CDR1 reads LGHNA; CDR2 reads YNFKEQ. This CDR3 comprises 16 residues. CDR3 bases: TGTGCCAGCAGCCAAGGCCCGGGACTCACCCTCTACGAGCAGTACTTC. It specifies CASSQGPGLTLYEQYF.

This chain joins TRBV20-1 and TRBJ1-3; D remains ambiguous. Looked up from germline, CDR1 is DFQATT and CDR2 is SNEGSKA (reference sequence). Between the trimmed V and J ends, which lost 5 bases and 3 bases, there was a span of 5 bases. This CDR3 has 11 amino acids. DNA for the CDR3: TGCAGTGCTGGCGGTGGAAACACCATATATTTT. It specifies CSAGGGNTIYF.

The chain links TRBV27 to TRBJ2-7, with TRBD1 identical over 7 bases. The CDR3 loop spans 15 amino acids. The J segment lost 4 bases and the V segment lost 4 bases, leaving 10 bases of the junction unmatched. CDR1 is MNHEY and CDR2 is SMNVEV in the germline V gene (reference sequence). In DNA, the CDR3 is TGTGCCAGCAGTTCAGGGGGTAATACTATTTACGAGCAGTACTTC. Protein product: CASSSGGNTIYEQYF.

Written as DNA, the CDR3 is TGTGCCTGGAGTGTACCGGGGACTGAAGCTTTCTTT. This codes for CAWSVPGTEAFF. The V and J genes are TRBV30 and TRBJ1-1; no definite D call. Trimming removed 0 bases from V and 5 bases from J, with 7 bases in between. The germline gives CDR1 GTSNPN, CDR2 SVGIG (reference sequence). This CDR3 region has 12 residues. Using reference TRBV30 and TRBJ1-1 for the parts outside the CDR3, the full variable domain is SQTIHQWPATLVQPVGSPLSLECTVEGTSNPNLYWYRQAAGRGLQLLFYSVGIGQISSEVPQNLSASRPQDRQFILSSKKLLLSDSGFYLCAWSVPGTEAFFGQGTRLTVV.

The gene calls are TRBV5-1 and TRBJ2-7; 8 nucleotides line up with TRBD2. Germline V gene data show CDR1 as SGHRS and CDR2 as YFSETQ. This CDR3 region has 13 residues. The junction had 3 bases not matched to a gene; V was cut back by 4 bases and J by 3 bases. The CDR3 DNA reads TGCGCCAGCAGCCCGGGGGGGGACTACGAGCAGTACTTC. Translation: CASSPGGDYEQYF.

The chain has TRBV5-1 and TRBJ1-1; 7 bases map to TRBD1. Losses at the gene ends were 0 bases for V and 11 bases for J; bases not matched to a gene: 4. This CDR3 region has 12 residues. Per the germline V gene, CDR1 is SGHRS and CDR2 is YFSETQ. The CDR3 DNA follows: TGCGCCAGCAGCTTGGCACAGGGGACGGCTTTCTTT. Residues: CASSLAQGTAFF.

The V gene is TRBV5-1, the J gene TRBJ2-2; D unresolved. This CDR3 region has 16 residues. CDR1 is SGHRS, CDR2 YFSETQ, per germline. Trimming took 0 bases from V and 2 from J, leaving 11 bases between them. CDR3 region: CASSLAELRNTGELFF. CDR3 nucleotides: TGCGCCAGCAGCTTGGCCGAGCTCCGCAACACCGGGGAGCTGTTTTTT.